This T cell receptor beta chain appears in the sequencing data of a study of blood T cell repertoires in COVID-19. The assay was immunoSEQ multiplex PCR, and TCRdb's table has in-frame clones only and misses some. The sample includes around 250,000 clones, approximately 83% of them seen just once. The CDR3 contains 16 residues. Germline V gives CDR1 SGHTS, CDR2 YDEGEE. J gave up 3 bases and V 6 bases, and 15 bases lay outside the gene matches. The specimen sequenced was peripheral blood. The TCR comes from a man aged 30-40 years who had recovered from COVID-19. V is TRBV5-8 and J is TRBJ2-7, with TRBD2 matching 7 bases. The CDR3 nucleotides are TGTGCCAGCACCCTCCCCGGGGGAGCGGGGAACTACGAGCAGTACGTC. Protein product: CASTLPGGAGNYEQYV.